Listed here are 21 T cell receptor beta chains from one sample, sequenced in a study of blood T cell repertoires in COVID-19. This table comes from immunoSEQ multiplex PCR, and its TCRdb copy is limited to in-frame clones, with some not included. This table has about 440,000 clones, 90% appearing once. Sequencing was carried out using PBMCs or T cells enriched from blood (not recorded which). The receptors were sampled from a man aged 18 to 30 who had recovered from COVID-19.

This clone occurred once. This chain links TRBV3-1 (or the pseudogene TRBV3-2) with TRBJ1-2; D ambiguous. Germline V gene lookup returns CDR1 LGHDT and CDR2 YNNKEL (reference sequence). V was trimmed by 2 bases and J by 3 bases, leaving 7 bases between them. The CDR3 has 13 amino acids. The CDR3 sequence is CASSQYGDYGYTF. In nucleotides, the CDR3 is TGTGCCAGCAGCCAATACGGGGACTATGGCTACACCTTC.

This clone was detected a few times. V is TRBV27 and J is TRBJ2-1, with TRBD2 identical over 7 bases. V was clipped by 6 bases and J by 10 bases; unmatched bases: 3. CDR3 length: 11 amino acids. The germline gives CDR1 MNHEY, CDR2 SMNVEV (reference sequence). The CDR3 spells CASRSGGEQFF. In nucleotides, the CDR3 is TGTGCCAGCAGGTCCGGGGGGGAGCAGTTCTTC.

The count of this clone is one. This rearrangement joins TRBV5-5 to TRBJ1-2; possible D gene TRBD1, 6 bases. CDR3 size: 15 residues. The germline V gene encodes CDR1 SGHKS and CDR2 YYEKEE (reference sequence). The V gene lost 4 bases and the J gene lost 10 bases, with 23 bases spanning the gap. The CDR3 DNA is TGTGCCAGCAGCCCCCGAGCCGGGACACTCCAATCCTACACCTTC. It specifies CASSPRAGTLQSYTF. The whole variable domain, filled in from reference TRBV5-5 and TRBJ1-2, reads DAGVTQSPTHLIKTRGQQVTLRCSPISGHKSVSWYQQVLGQGPQFIFQYYEKEERGRGNFPDRFSARQFPNYSSELNVNALLLGDSALYLCASSPRAGTLQSYTFGSGTRLTVV.

This clone was observed a few times. The chain links TRBV14 to TRBJ1-3; 7 bases are a match to TRBD1. CDR1 SGHDN and CDR2 FVKESK come from the germline V gene. The CDR3 is 15 amino acids. The V and J ends lost 4 bases and 3 bases, in that order; junction bases with no gene match: 6. The CDR3: CASSRNRGGGNTIYF. For the CDR3, the DNA is TGTGCCAGCAGCCGCAACAGGGGAGGTGGAAACACCATATATTTT.

V and J are TRBV3-1 (or the pseudogene TRBV3-2) and TRBJ2-7, with a possible D match to TRBD1 (5 bases). This CDR3 has 14 residues. V lost 4 bases, J lost 0 bases, and 10 bases lay in between. The V gene's germline CDR1 is LGHDT and CDR2 YNNKEL (reference sequence). CDR3 nucleotide sequence: TGTGCCAGCAGCCCCGGCAGGGTCTCCTACGAGCAGTACTTC. It yields the protein CASSPGRVSYEQYF.

The J gene is TRBJ2-3, the V gene TRBV10-3, with TRBD2 identical over 11 bases. This CDR3 is built from 16 residues. Germline trimming cut 6 bases from V and 2 bases from J; bases unmatched to any gene: 7. Germline lookup yields CDR1 ENHRY and CDR2 SYGVKD. This CDR3 is CAIRAGTSGLTDTQYF. The CDR3 DNA follows: TGTGCCATCAGAGCCGGGACTAGCGGTCTCACAGATACGCAGTATTTT.

The chain carries TRBV5-6 and TRBJ2-7; D is unclear. The CDR3 is 15 residues long. From germline, CDR1 is SGHDT and CDR2 YYEEEE. V was pared by 0 bases and J by 0 bases, with 10 bases between. DNA of the CDR3: TGTGCCAGCAGCTTGGGCGCGTCTTTCTCCTACGAGCAGTACTTC. Its translation: CASSLGASFSYEQYF. Filled out from reference TRBV5-6 and TRBJ2-7, the complete variable domain reads DAGVTQSPTHLIKTRGQQVTLRCSPKSGHDTVSWYQQALGQGPQFIFQYYEEEERQRGNFPDRFSGHQFPNYSSELNVNALLLGDSALYLCASSLGASFSYEQYFGPGTRLTVT.

The chain employs TRBV5-4 and TRBJ2-1, with D tentatively TRBD2 (6 bases). Trimming took off 3 bases at V and 7 bases at J, with 17 bases between the two ends. The V gene's germline CDR1 is SGHNT and CDR2 YYREEE (reference sequence). The CDR3 length is 15 residues. The CDR3 nucleotides read TGTGCCAGCAGCTCCCTTGCCCCAGGGACTAATGAGCAGTTCTTC. This translates into CASSSLAPGTNEQFF.

The rearrangement links TRBV11-1 to TRBJ2-3; D not resolved. Germline V gene data show CDR1 as SGHAT and CDR2 as FQDESV (reference sequence). Trimming stripped 3 bases from V and 5 bases from J, with 6 bases between. The CDR3 spans 12 residues. The CDR3 nucleotides read TGTGCCAGCAGCTTGGGCATAGATACGCAGTATTTT. Protein: CASSLGIDTQYF.

V usage is TRBV3-1 (or the pseudogene TRBV3-2) and J usage is TRBJ1-1; the D is unclear. V gave up 4 bases and J gave up 1 base, with 10 bases separating them. The germline CDR1 and CDR2 sequences are LGHDT and YNNKEL (reference sequence). The CDR3 totals 14 residues. CDR3 in amino acids: CASSLAAENTEAFF. CDR3 DNA sequence: TGTGCCAGCAGCCTCGCCGCGGAGAACACTGAAGCTTTCTTT.

The table lists this clone with a few counts. V is TRBV7-9 and J is TRBJ1-3; 7 nucleotides agree with TRBD1. The V and J ends lost 10 bases and 6 bases, in that order; junction bases with no gene match: 12. CDR3 size: 14 residues. Germline CDR1 SEHNR, CDR2 FQNEAQ (reference sequence). The DNA of the CDR3 is TGTGCCATTTCCGACAGGGAAAAGGAAAACACCATATATTTT. Protein product: CAISDREKENTIYF.

This clone appeared once. This sequence joins TRBV3-1 (or the pseudogene TRBV3-2) and TRBJ1-2; D is undetermined. Germline V lookup: CDR1 LGHDT, CDR2 YNNKEL (reference sequence). V was cut by 4 bases and J by 8 bases, with 11 bases left in between. The CDR3 is 12 amino acids. Here the CDR3 reads CASSLTPEGYTF. CDR3 sequence (DNA): TGTGCCAGCAGCCTTACGCCGGAGGGCTACACCTTC.

This clone has only one observation. The chain uses TRBV30 and TRBJ2-7; 10 positions agree with TRBD1. CDR1 and CDR2 (germline): GTSNPN, SVGIG (reference sequence). J gave up 6 bases and V 7 bases, and 12 bases lay outside the gene matches. This CDR3 comprises 14 residues. CDR3 bases: TGTGCCTTGAACCGGGACAGGGGATGGGGCGAGCAGTACTTC. This codes for CALNRDRGWGEQYF.

The chain carries TRBV27 and TRBJ1-1, with D unclear. V lost 11 bases, J lost 7 bases, and 14 bases lay in between. From germline, CDR1 is MNHEY and CDR2 SMNVEV (reference sequence). CDR3 length: 11 amino acids. The CDR3 protein is CASYAGIEAFF. CDR3 coding DNA: TGTGCCTCCTACGCGGGGATTGAAGCTTTCTTT.

This clone was observed a single time. Within the sample, other DNA sequences also encode this same CDR3. The chain couples TRBV29-1 to TRBJ1-1; D gene ambiguous. CDR1 is SQVTM, CDR2 ANQGSEA, per germline. CDR3 length: 12 residues. V was trimmed by 4 bases and J by 1 base, leaving 7 bases between them. The chain's CDR3 is CSVVRGNTEAFF. CDR3 coding DNA: TGCAGCGTTGTGCGGGGGAACACTGAAGCTTTCTTT.

V gene TRBV9 combines with J gene TRBJ2-7; 8 bases map to TRBD2. V was clipped by 0 bases and J by 6 bases; unmatched bases: 5. The germline CDR1 and CDR2 sequences are SGDLS and YYNGEE. The CDR3 sequence is 14 residues long. For the CDR3, the DNA is TGTGCCAGCAGCGTAGCGGGAGGGCCGGGCGAGCAGTACTTC. It is translated as CASSVAGGPGEQYF.

The gene calls are TRBV7-2 and TRBJ2-1, with a tentative D call TRBD2 (5 bases). V was shortened by 1 base and J by 7 bases, with 11 bases between the two germline ends. CDR1 and CDR2 from the germline V gene are SGHTA and FQGNSA. The CDR3 sequence is 14 residues long. Here the CDR3 DNA reads TGTGCCAGCAGCTTAGGAGGGAACCTTAATGAGCAGTTCTTC. Translation gives CASSLGGNLNEQFF.

This chain joins TRBV11-3 and TRBJ2-1; D not resolved. Germline lookup yields CDR1 SGHNT and CDR2 YENEEA. V was shortened by 1 base and J by 6 bases, with 10 bases between the two germline ends. CDR3 length: 14 amino acids. The CDR3 DNA sequence: TGTGCCAGCAGCTTAGGGAGCCTTGGCAATGAGCAGTTCTTC. It yields the protein CASSLGSLGNEQFF.

The chain employs TRBV15 and TRBJ2-7; unclear D gene. The CDR3 runs to 17 residues. V shed 0 bases and J shed 1 base, with 16 bases lying between them. The germline V gene encodes CDR1 LNHNV and CDR2 YYDKDF (reference sequence). The CDR3: CATSRDPPGWPSYEQYF. CDR3 DNA: TGTGCCACCAGCAGAGATCCCCCGGGTTGGCCATCCTACGAGCAGTACTTC.

The CDR3 nucleotides are TGTGCCAGCAGTAGATCAACAGGATCTGGAAACACCATATATTTT. Translated: CASSRSTGSGNTIYF. The chain employs TRBV28 and TRBJ1-3, with a tentative D call TRBD1 (5 bases). Germline CDR1 is MDHEN and CDR2 is SYDVKM. This CDR3 contains 15 residues. Trimming shortened V by 5 bases and J by 1 base, and 12 bases separated the two germline ends. The variable domain in full, completed from reference TRBV28 and TRBJ1-3, reads DVKVTQSSRYLVKRTGEKVFLECVQDMDHENMFWYRQDPGLGLRLIYFSYDVKMKEKGDIPEGYSVSREKKERFSLILESASTNQTSMYLCASSRSTGSGNTIYFGEGSWLTVV.

This clone was picked up one time. The gene calls are TRBV30 and TRBJ1-1; 9 bases align to TRBD1. J gave up 1 base and V 7 bases, and 4 bases lay outside the gene matches. This CDR3 contains 13 residues. Germline CDR1 is GTSNPN and CDR2 is SVGIG (reference sequence). The CDR3 loop is CASTGGWNTEAFF. CDR3 nucleotides: TGTGCCTCCACAGGGGGCTGGAACACTGAAGCTTTCTTT.